The T cell receptor beta chain described here comes from a study of CD8 T cells in ankylosing spondylitis. Overall study findings and caveats: The study identified a TCR beta motif of eight highly homologous variants that appeared characteristic of ankylosing spondylitis blood. The clones that were linked to disease were reported to be significantly enriched in matched synovial fluid samples from ankylosing spondylitis patients.

CDR1 and CDR2 from the germline V gene are SSHAT and FNYEAQ (reference sequence). This CDR3 region has 14 residues. Library preparation for TCR beta used quantitative 5'-RACE with molecular barcodes. MiXCR, applied by TCRdb to the 5' RACE reads, yields one record per CDR3 protein. The sample lists roughly 400,000 distinct CDR3 sequences; about 20% were seen once. The table lists this clonotype with a few counts. Its antigen remains unidentified. A read error may account for a junction end that differs from germline. The TCR was taken from a male donor with ankylosing spondylitis. The V and J genes are TRBV7-7 and TRBJ2-2; TRBD1 is a possible D gene (5 bases). The sequenced material came from blood, either unsorted or a sorted T cell fraction (not recorded which). CDR3 protein: CASSSGHLDGELFF. CDR3 coding DNA: TGTGCTAGCAGCTCCGGACACTTGGACGGGGAGCTGTTTTTT.